The clone carrying this TCR beta chain was detected a few times. Its target is unknown. The data stem from a study of T cells after yellow fever vaccination. Study-level results: The bulk population could contribute abundant contaminating clonotypes to FACS-sorted repertoires.

MiXCR was run by TCRdb on the 5' RACE reads, yielding one entry per CDR3 protein. The data contain around 530,000 distinct CDR3 sequences, 17% of them singletons. There are 14 residues in the CDR3. Germline V gene sequence: CDR1 MGHDK, CDR2 SYGVNS. V lost 6 bases and J 4 bases, leaving 15 bases between the germline ends. This sequence originates from a man younger than 35 who received the YFV17D yellow fever vaccine. The specimen comprised PBMCs, sampled 5 to 6 days after the first yellow fever vaccination. The chain couples TRBV25-1 to TRBJ1-1, with D possibly being TRBD1 (5 bases). CDR3 in amino acids: CASSEGVSVTEAFF. The CDR3 DNA is TGTGCCAGCAGCGAAGGGGTGTCCGTCACTGAAGCTTTCTTT.